The T cell receptor beta chain under discussion was sequenced for a study of blood T cell repertoires in COVID-19. Overall study: Italy, Spain and the United States were the sources of the convalescent and acute COVID-19 samples. PBMCs, B-cell-depleted T cells, or T cells provided the cDNA or gDNA that made up the material.

Authors' analysis steps: Amplification of reference gene primers provided the estimated nucleated cell counts. The assay was immunoSEQ multiplex PCR, and TCRdb's table has in-frame clones only and misses some. V and J calls and clone size come straight from that table; D and trimming were deduced from the DNA. The table lists about 200,000 clones, roughly nine tenths of them singletons, with 0.75% to 0.95% in the top ten. The CDR3 contains 14 residues. Germline V gene sequence: CDR1 SGHVS, CDR2 FQNEAQ. With 2 bases removed from V and 2 bases from J, the gap between germline ends came to 9 bases. This clone was counted only a few times.

Sequencing input: peripheral blood. The chain couples TRBV7-8 to TRBJ1-1; possibly TRBD1 for D (5 bases). The TCR sequence derives from an older woman with acute or convalescent COVID-19. The CDR3 nucleotides are TGTGCCAGCAGCTTACTTCAGGGCAACACTGAAGCTTTCTTT. Amino acids: CASSLLQGNTEAFF.